This T cell receptor beta chain originates from a study of PD-L1 blockade in urothelial cancer. Using immunoSEQ multiplex PCR, the repertoire was profiled, and TCRdb retains in-frame clones only, with some absent. This sample has 90,000 or so clones, with around 89% found just once. Trimming removed 0 bases from V and 7 bases from J; junction bases left unmatched: 3. This CDR3 region has 14 residues. Per the germline V gene, CDR1 is SGHVS and CDR2 is FNYEAQ. Time point meaning: pretreatment peripheral blood. This specimen consisted of PBMCs, obtained around atezolizumab (anti-PD-L1) treatment. The chain is built from TRBV7-6 and TRBJ2-1; 7 nucleotides line up with TRBD2. The sequence came from a woman older than 75 with urothelial cancer. The CDR3 protein is CASSLAAGVNEQFF. The CDR3 DNA follows: TGTGCCAGCAGCTTAGCGGCGGGAGTTAATGAGCAGTTCTTC. The whole variable domain, remainder taken from reference TRBV7-6 and TRBJ2-1, is GAGVSQSPRYKVTKRGQDVALRCDPISGHVSLYWYRQALGQGPEFLTYFNYEAQQDKSGLPNDRFSAERPEGSISTLTIQRTEQRDSAMYRCASSLAAGVNEQFFGPGTRLTVL.